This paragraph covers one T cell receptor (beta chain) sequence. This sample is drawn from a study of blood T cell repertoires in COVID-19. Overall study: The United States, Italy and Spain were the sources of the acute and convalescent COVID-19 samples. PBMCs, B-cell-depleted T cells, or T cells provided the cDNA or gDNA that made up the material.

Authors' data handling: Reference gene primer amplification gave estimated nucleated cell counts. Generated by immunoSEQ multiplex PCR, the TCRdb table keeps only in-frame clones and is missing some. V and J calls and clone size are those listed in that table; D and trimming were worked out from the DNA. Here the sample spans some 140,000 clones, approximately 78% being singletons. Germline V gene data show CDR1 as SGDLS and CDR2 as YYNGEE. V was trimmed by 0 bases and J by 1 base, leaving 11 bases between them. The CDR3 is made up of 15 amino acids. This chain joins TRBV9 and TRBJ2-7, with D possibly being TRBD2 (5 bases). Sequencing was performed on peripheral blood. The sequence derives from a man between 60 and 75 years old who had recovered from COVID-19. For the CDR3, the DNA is TGTGCCAGCAGCGTAGACCTGGACTCATCCTACGAGCAGTACTTC. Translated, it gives CASSVDLDSSYEQYF.